One and the same sample provided the 24 T cell receptor beta chains below, sequenced in a study of spatial heterogeneity in lung cancer (dated by TCRdb to the late 2010s). General findings and caveats noted by the study authors: A correlation was observed between the number of expanded intratumoral alpha and beta TCRs and the tumor nonsynonymous mutation count.

The antigens of these receptors remain unknown. The method was 5' RACE. These reads were obtained on a NextSeq 500. TCRdb trimmed the raw reads at Q25, called clones with MiXCR and kept productive beta chains. Each entry is one CDR3 protein sequence, shown with its most common DNA and genes. In this sample the table shows 2,000 or so distinct CDR3 sequences, 15% of which occur a single time. The ten largest clonotypes hold 25% to 40% of the sample. The time point label here, explained by the study, means: sample taken at primary tumor resection. The sample in question was lung tumor tissue, obtained at surgery. These receptors all come from a male donor with early-stage non-small cell lung cancer.

This clonotype is medium-sized. The V call is TRBV12-3 or TRBV12-4, the J call TRBJ2-4; D is possibly TRBD2 (5 bases). The CDR3 covers 16 residues. Trimming took 3 bases from V and 4 from J, leaving 16 bases between them. CDR3 DNA: TGTGCCAGCAGTTTCCCCGAACAGCGAGGGAAAAACATTCAGTACTTC. As protein: CASSFPEQRGKNIQYF.

This clonotype counts as medium-sized (0.01 to 0.1%). The chain uses TRBV6-2 or TRBV6-3 and TRBJ2-7; D unclear. Germline loops: CDR1 MNHEY, CDR2 SVGEGT. This CDR3 spans 10 amino acids. Trimming shortened V by 6 bases and J by 4 bases, and 4 bases separated the two germline ends. The CDR3 reads CASSGYEQYF. The CDR3 nucleotides read TGTGCCAGCAGCGGTTACGAGCAGTACTTC.

This clonotype was found many times. The CDR3 region has the DNA TGCAGTGCCCGGGGGACAGGCTATGATAAAAATAAGGGTAAGCAGTACTTC. Translating it yields CSARGTGYDKNKGKQYF. The rearrangement links TRBV20-1 to TRBJ2-7; TRBD1 matches at 8 bases. The CDR3 is 17 residues long. Losses at the gene ends were 6 bases for V and 8 bases for J; bases not matched to a gene: 24. Per the germline V gene, CDR1 is DFQATT and CDR2 is SNEGSKA (reference sequence).

This clonotype is medium-sized. The chain carries TRBV7-2 and TRBJ2-1; TRBD2 aligns across 8 bases. Germline CDR1 SGHTA, CDR2 FQGNSA. The CDR3 consists of 14 residues. V trimming: 3 bases; J trimming: 6 bases; junction bases outside the gene matches: 4. The CDR3, as DNA: TGTGCCAGCAGCTTTACTAGCGGCCCCAATGAGCAGTTCTTC. Its protein product is CASSFTSGPNEQFF. Full variable domain (outside the CDR3, taken from reference TRBV7-2 and TRBJ2-1): GAGVSQSPSNKVTEKGKDVELRCDPISGHTALYWYRQSLGQGLEFLIYFQGNSAPDKSGLPSDRFSAERTGGSVSTLTIQRTQQEDSAVYLCASSFTSGPNEQFFGPGTRLTVL.

By share, this clonotype counts as medium-sized. V usage is TRBV6-2 or TRBV6-3 and J usage is TRBJ2-7; no reliable D call. CDR1 and CDR2 from the germline V gene are MNHEY and SVGEGT. V lost 7 bases, J lost 3 bases, and 10 bases lay in between. This CDR3 contains 12 residues. The CDR3 DNA sequence: TGTGCCAGCACTCCCTCGGGCTACGAGCAGTACTTC. Translated, it gives CASTPSGYEQYF.

This clonotype counts as medium-sized. This rearrangement joins TRBV9 to TRBJ2-5, with D possibly being TRBD1 or TRBD2 (5 bases each). Trimming left V 0 bases short and J 3 bases short, with 9 bases between. This CDR3 is built from 14 residues. Germline V gene data show CDR1 as SGDLS and CDR2 as YYNGEE. The DNA for the CDR3 is TGTGCCAGCAGCGTAGGAGGGGTAGAAGAGACCCAGTACTTC. Protein sequence: CASSVGGVEETQYF. The full variable domain, its missing parts supplied by reference TRBV9 and TRBJ2-5, is DSGVTQTPKHLITATGQRVTLRCSPRSGDLSVYWYQQSLDQGLQFLIQYYNGEERAKGNILERFSAQQFPDLHSELNLSSLELGDSALYFCASSVGGVEETQYFGPGTRLLVL.

Within the sample, this clonotype is medium-sized (0.01 to 0.1%). The rearrangement uses TRBV30 and TRBJ2-1, with unresolved D. With 5 bases removed from V and 10 bases from J, the gap between germline ends came to 12 bases. CDR1 and CDR2 (germline): GTSNPN, SVGIG (reference sequence). This CDR3 has 11 amino acids. The CDR3 nucleotides are TGTGCCTGGTCGAGCTGGACGGAGCAGTTCTTC. This translates into CAWSSWTEQFF. The full variable domain, rest sourced from reference TRBV30 and TRBJ2-1, is SQTIHQWPATLVQPVGSPLSLECTVEGTSNPNLYWYRQAAGRGLQLLFYSVGIGQISSEVPQNLSASRPQDRQFILSSKKLLLSDSGFYLCAWSSWTEQFFGPGTRLTVL.

Relative to its sample, this clonotype is medium-sized. V usage is TRBV12-3 or TRBV12-4 and J usage is TRBJ1-2, with D hard to call. V gave up 8 bases and J gave up 6 bases, with 10 bases separating them. This CDR3 has 11 residues. As DNA, the CDR3 is TGTGCCAGCGGAGTAGGAGATGGCTACACCTTC. This translates into CASGVGDGYTF.

In its sample, this clonotype is medium-sized (0.01 to 0.1%). The V call is TRBV29-1, the J call TRBJ2-7; 7 bases align to TRBD1. CDR3 length equals 14 residues. V lost 0 bases to trimming and J lost 7 bases; unmatched junction nucleotides: 9. Germline CDR1 SQVTM, CDR2 ANQGSEA. The CDR3 DNA reads as TGCAGCGTTGAAGATCAGAACAGGGGTTTTGAGCAGTACTTC. This sequence encodes CSVEDQNRGFEQYF.

This clonotype is classed as large. The chain's CDR3 is CASSEGPGYEQYF. In DNA form, the CDR3 reads TGTGCCAGCAGCGAGGGTCCCGGGTACGAGCAGTACTTC. The chain recombines TRBV7-8 with TRBJ2-7; tentatively, D is TRBD2 (5 bases). V was trimmed by 5 bases and J by 4 bases, leaving 12 bases between them. Looked up from germline, CDR1 is SGHVS and CDR2 is FQNEAQ. CDR3 length equals 13 residues.

The sample holds many counts of this clonotype. In DNA, the CDR3 is TGCGCCAGCAGCCGCCGCCTGACTTGGAACACCGGGGAGCTGTTTTTT. This encodes CASSRRLTWNTGELFF. V and J are TRBV4-3 and TRBJ2-2; D not resolved. Germline CDR1 is LGHNA and CDR2 is YSLEER. The CDR3 loop spans 16 amino acids. The V and J ends lost 4 bases and 1 base respectively, with 13 bases between them.

In its sample, this clonotype is medium-sized. This sequence joins TRBV7-8 and TRBJ2-5; unclear D gene. The germline CDR1 and CDR2 sequences are SGHVS and FQNEAQ. The V gene lost 8 bases and the J gene lost 4 bases, with 17 bases spanning the gap. The CDR3 sequence is 14 residues long. The CDR3 loop is CASGESRPRETQYF. Here the CDR3 DNA reads TGTGCCAGCGGCGAAAGTAGGCCCAGAGAGACCCAGTACTTC.

The V and J genes are TRBV30 and TRBJ1-3, with TRBD1 identical over 7 bases. Per the germline V gene, CDR1 is GTSNPN and CDR2 is SVGIG (reference sequence). Losses at the gene ends were 4 bases for V and 2 bases for J; bases not matched to a gene: 5. The CDR3 has 14 residues. CDR3: CAWNTGTAGNTIYF. In DNA, the CDR3 is TGTGCCTGGAACACCGGGACAGCTGGAAACACCATATATTTT.

This clonotype showed up many times. The rearrangement links TRBV25-1 to TRBJ2-2, with a weak D call TRBD2 (5 bases). Trimming took 1 base from V and 3 from J, leaving 6 bases between them. The CDR3 covers 14 residues. Germline CDR1 and CDR2: MGHDK and SYGVNS. CDR3 in amino acids: CASSESGYTGELFF. In DNA, the CDR3 is TGTGCCAGCAGTGAATCGGGATACACCGGGGAGCTGTTTTTT.

The rearrangement links TRBV28 to TRBJ2-1; a weak D match, TRBD2 (6 bases). Germline-derived CDR1 and CDR2 are MDHEN and SYDVKM. The CDR3 has 15 amino acids. V lost 7 bases and J lost 0, with 13 bases in between. CDR3 in amino acids: CASTQAGGSYNEQFF. For the CDR3, the DNA is TGTGCCAGCACCCAAGCGGGTGGCTCCTACAATGAGCAGTTCTTC. The entire variable domain, with the rest obtained from reference TRBV28 and TRBJ2-1, is as follows: DVKVTQSSRYLVKRTGEKVFLECVQDMDHENMFWYRQDPGLGLRLIYFSYDVKMKEKGDIPEGYSVSREKKERFSLILESASTNQTSMYLCASTQAGGSYNEQFFGPGTRLTVL.

Within the sample, this clonotype is medium-sized. The chain is built from TRBV23-1 and TRBJ2-2; D unresolved. TRBV23-1 is an ORF for which the function is uncertain. Trimming removed 1 base from V and 4 bases from J, with 16 bases in between. CDR3 length: 17 residues. The CDR3 DNA is TGCGCCAGCAGTCAATTGCCAGAAAGCCCGGTCACCGGGGAGCTGTTTTTT. As protein: CASSQLPESPVTGELFF.

Within the sample, this clonotype is medium-sized (0.01 to 0.1%). A much larger clone is a single base away; this may be a read error. The chain combines TRBV9 with TRBJ2-2; the D gene is possibly TRBD2 (6 bases). Germline V gives CDR1 SGDLS, CDR2 YYNGEE. The CDR3 has 14 amino acids. Trimming took 7 bases from V and 10 from J, leaving 20 bases between them. The DNA for the CDR3 is TGTGCCAGCGCTTACGCGCAGGGAGGCGTGGAGCTGTTTTTT. Translating gives CASAYAQGGVELFF.

The chain is built from TRBV28 and TRBJ2-3; 7 nucleotides match TRBD2. V lost 3 bases and J lost 1; bases outside the gene matches: 1. CDR3 length: 14 residues. Germline V gene lookup returns CDR1 MDHEN and CDR2 SYDVKM. DNA for the CDR3: TGTGCCAGCAGTTTCCTAGCGGGCACAGATACGCAGTATTTT. Protein: CASSFLAGTDTQYF.

This clonotype is termed medium-sized (0.01 to 0.1%). The chain couples TRBV5-6 to TRBJ1-5; TRBD1 might be the D (5 bases). The CDR3 loop spans 15 amino acids. CDR1 and CDR2 (germline): SGHDT, YYEEEE. Between the trimmed V and J ends, which lost 5 bases and 4 bases, there was a span of 16 bases. In DNA form, the CDR3 reads TGTGCCAGCAGTGCTGGGACTATACGGAATCAGCCCCAGCATTTT. Translation gives CASSAGTIRNQPQHF.

This clonotype was counted at least ten times. The genes are TRBV4-3 and TRBJ2-7; no clear D gene. Germline CDR1 and CDR2: LGHNA and YSLEER. V lost 0 bases and J 3 bases, leaving 12 bases between the germline ends. This CDR3 spans 15 amino acids. The CDR3 DNA follows: TGCGCCAGCAGCCAAGATCCTCAGCCCGTCTACGAGCAGTACTTC. Residues: CASSQDPQPVYEQYF.

This chain's CDR3 is CATRGSYNSPLHF. The CDR3, as DNA: TGTGCCACCAGAGGGTCCTATAATTCACCCCTCCACTTT. V gene TRBV15 combines with J gene TRBJ1-6; D unresolved. Germline lookup yields CDR1 LNHNV and CDR2 YYDKDF (reference sequence). Trimming removed 6 bases from V and 1 base from J, with 4 bases in between. The CDR3 runs to 13 residues.

In this sample, this clonotype turned up many times. V is TRBV28 and J is TRBJ2-3; D call uncertain. V was pared by 4 bases and J by 2 bases, with 4 bases between. Per the germline V gene, CDR1 is MDHEN and CDR2 is SYDVKM. The CDR3 has 12 residues. The CDR3 loop is CASSSATDTQYF. DNA for the CDR3: TGTGCCAGCAGTTCAGCCACAGATACGCAGTATTTT.

This clonotype counts as medium-sized. The genes are TRBV3-1 and TRBJ1-5; TRBD1 might be the D (6 bases). Germline-derived CDR1 and CDR2 are LGHDT and YNNKEL (reference sequence). This CDR3 has 14 amino acids. V was cut by 5 bases and J by 6 bases, with 14 bases left in between. The CDR3 is CASSGGRGAQPQHF. CDR3 DNA: TGTGCCAGCAGCGGGGGCAGGGGAGCTCAGCCCCAGCATTTT.

This clonotype was seen a handful of times. This chain connects TRBV7-2 to TRBJ2-3, with 8 bases identical to TRBD1. V shed 4 bases, J shed 2 bases, and the junction held 8 bases outside the gene matches. This CDR3 comprises 16 residues. The germline CDR1 and CDR2 sequences are SGHTA and FQGNSA. The CDR3 spells CASSSGDRWLTDTQYF. The CDR3 DNA follows: TGTGCCAGCAGCTCGGGGGACAGGTGGCTCACAGATACGCAGTATTTT.